One sample yielded the 2 T cell receptor beta chains listed below, sequenced in a study of blood T cells in healthy people across ages (dated by TCRdb to the mid-2010s). The receptor library was made with 5' RACE. Sequencing used an Illumina HiSeq 2500. A second about 7 to 11 cycle PCR used a sample-barcoded 5' primer and a J-beta primer mix. TCRdb applied fastp at Q25 and MiXCR to the public reads, then kept only in-frame beta chains. Identical CDR3 protein sequences are pooled into one entry, listed with their most common genes and DNA. The sample has 1 million to 1.2 million distinct CDR3 sequences on record, around two fifths of them singletons. In total, the top ten clones hold 10% to 15% of the sample. Sequencing was carried out using blood. The receptors shown here come from a man aged 18 to 29 in good health.

Comment on this clonotype: With a much larger clone just one base away, this may be a read error. This chain connects TRBV12-5 to TRBJ2-5, with 8 positions matching TRBD2. The end of the DNA aligns better with TRBJ2-1, so the J call may be wrong. Germline CDR1 LGHNT, CDR2 FRNRAP. CDR3 length: 15 residues. DNA for the CDR3: TGTGCTAGTGGTTTGTGGTCGGGGGGGCAAGAGACCCAGTTCTTC. Translation: CASGLWSGGQETQFF.

The V and J genes are TRBV10-3 and TRBJ2-3, with 8 bases that match TRBD1. Germline V gene data show CDR1 as ENHRY and CDR2 as SYGVKD. V shed 0 bases and J 2 bases; nucleotides not matched to a gene: 10. This CDR3 comprises 18 residues. This CDR3 is CAISESTPAGGHTDTQYF. The DNA of the CDR3 is TGTGCCATCAGTGAGTCGACTCCCGCAGGGGGCCACACAGATACGCAGTATTTT.